This T cell receptor (beta chain) appears in the sequencing data of a study of T cell responses to AZD1222 COVID-19 vaccine. Whole-study results and caveats: Nearly half of spike-specific TCRs reportedly target unmutated variant regions.

Germline V gene data show CDR1 as MNHEY and CDR2 as SMNVEV (reference sequence). The CDR3 is made up of 22 amino acids. J gave up 0 bases and V 2 bases, and 12 bases lay outside the gene matches. Points on this clone: Its antigen is not identified.

Data came from immunoSEQ multiplex PCR; TCRdb stores just in-frame clones and leaves some out. The sample shows 53,000 or so clones, 80% to 90% of them seen only once. Source: peripheral blood, taken 28 days after the second AZD1222 dose. The source of this sequence is an adult who received the AZD1222 COVID-19 vaccine. The V call is TRBV27, the J call TRBJ2-6; 14 nucleotides match TRBD2. The DNA for the CDR3 is TGTGCCAGCAGTTTAAGGGGACTAGCGGGAGTGGGAGGGGGCTCTGGGGCCAACGTCCTGACTTTC. Protein: CASSLRGLAGVGGGSGANVLTF.